This T cell receptor (beta chain) came from a study of T cell responses to AZD1222 COVID-19 vaccine. Findings and limits, study-wide: Females made up more of the donors, who were largely white British, and clonal diversity may have come out too low.

Germline V gene sequence: CDR1 LGHDT, CDR2 YNNKEL (reference sequence). Germline trimming cut 2 bases from V and 0 bases from J; bases unmatched to any gene: 6. This CDR3 has 17 residues. Of note for this clone: Its antigen is not known.

Profiled with immunoSEQ multiplex PCR; TCRdb holds only in-frame clones, not every one. This table has 90,000 to 120,000 clones, about nine tenths appearing once. The receptor's source is an adult who received the MenACWY meningococcal vaccine as a control. Sequences were derived from peripheral blood, sampled 28 days after the second dose of the MenACWY control vaccine. This chain uses TRBV3-1 (or the pseudogene TRBV3-2) with TRBJ2-1, with TRBD2 matching 8 bases. The CDR3 sequence is CASSQPAGASSYNEQFF. For the CDR3, the DNA is TGTGCCAGCAGCCAACCAGCGGGGGCCAGCTCCTACAATGAGCAGTTCTTC.